This is a list of T cell receptor beta chains from one sample in a study of blood T cell repertoires in COVID-19. Method: immunoSEQ multiplex PCR; TCRdb's copy keeps in-frame clones and lacks some. The sample has some 380,000 clones; more than 75% are singletons. Source material: peripheral blood. Source of these receptors: a human donor with acute or convalescent COVID-19. The donor label of this sample is uncertain. CDR3s leave out the opening cysteine and the closing phenylalanine or tryptophan. Each record gives: J gene, D gene, V gene, CDR3 protein. D genes are given only for firm matches.

>TRBJ2-5|TRBD2|TRBV25-1
ASSEYRRGGSETQY
>TRBJ2-5|TRBD1|TRBV6-5
ASRTGGAGETQY
>TRBJ2-3|NA|TRBV3-1/TRBV3-2
ASTPRGQDTQY
>TRBJ2-2|TRBD1|TRBV5-8
ASSRQGLGTGELF
>TRBJ1-3|NA|TRBV27
ASKIRDSGNTIY
>TRBJ1-1|NA|TRBV10-1
ASSDRGRNTEAF
>TRBJ2-5|NA|TRBV28
ASSLWQGQETQY
>TRBJ1-2|NA|TRBV6-1
ASSEGLGRASYGYT
>TRBJ1-6|TRBD1|TRBV6-5
ASSRDRGFSPLH
>TRBJ1-1|TRBD1|TRBV18
ASSLGQDKTEAF
>TRBJ1-2|NA|TRBV21-1
ASSNRTGDIGGYT
>TRBJ2-7|TRBD1|TRBV19
ASSDRARYEQY
>TRBJ2-1|TRBD2|TRBV7-9
ASRPWTSGEGEQF
>TRBJ1-3|NA|TRBV6-5
ASLQGSGNTIY
>TRBJ1-2|TRBD1|TRBV19
ASSIRGRDGYT
>TRBJ1-2|NA|TRBV14
ASRQAGYGYT
>TRBJ1-2|TRBD1|TRBV6-5
ASSRQGVDYGYT
>TRBJ1-2|NA|TRBV6-1
ASSDSGHRYGGYT
>TRBJ2-5|TRBD2|TRBV10-3
AINRSPGLQETQY
>TRBJ1-4|NA|TRBV11-2
ASSFRYGGLF
>TRBJ1-3|TRBD1|TRBV7-2
ASSFPGQGNTIY
>TRBJ1-2|NA|TRBV30
ARELRPNYGYT
>TRBJ2-7|NA|TRBV27
ASSLYRSASGGYEQY
>TRBJ2-1|NA|TRBV6-5
ASSYSYASSYNEQF